This passage covers 24 T cell receptor beta chains from one sample sequenced in a study of shared clonotypes between healthy human individuals. The data were produced by immunoSEQ multiplex PCR, yet TCRdb's version contains in-frame clones alone and is incomplete. The table has around 300,000 clones, about nine tenths seen once. Source material: memory CD8+ T cells sorted from blood. The subset: CD45RO+ cells pooled with CCR7-negative TemRA cells. All receptors come from a man aged 18-30 years in good health.

The rearrangement links TRBV7-9 to TRBJ1-4, with a possible D match to TRBD1 (6 bases). V gave up 4 bases and J gave up 4 bases, with 13 bases separating them. The germline V gene encodes CDR1 SEHNR and CDR2 FQNEAQ (reference sequence). The CDR3 sequence is 15 residues long. The CDR3 is CASSWRQVYNEKLFF. The CDR3 nucleotides are TGTGCCAGCAGCTGGAGACAGGTGTATAATGAAAAACTGTTTTTT.

The V and J genes are TRBV6-1 and TRBJ2-7, with D possibly TRBD1 on 6 matching bases. The CDR3 is made up of 13 amino acids. Germline V gene sequence: CDR1 MNHNS, CDR2 SASEGT. V was trimmed by 4 bases and J by 3 bases, leaving 10 bases between them. CDR3 nucleotides: TGTGCCAGCAGTGGCTACAGGGTCTACGAGCAGTACTTC. Residues: CASSGYRVYEQYF.

V is TRBV19 and J is TRBJ2-7; TRBD1 might be the D (5 bases). The CDR3 contains 12 residues. Trimming took off 5 bases at V and 3 bases at J, with 8 bases between the two ends. Germline V gene data show CDR1 as LNHDA and CDR2 as SQIVND (reference sequence). The CDR3 spells CASSSQDYEQYF. The CDR3 bases are TGTGCCAGTAGTTCACAGGACTACGAGCAGTACTTC.

The chain is built from TRBV2 and TRBJ2-7; tentatively, D is TRBD1 (5 bases). The CDR3 contains 15 residues. Germline-derived CDR1 and CDR2 are SNHLY and FYNNEI. V was shortened by 3 bases and J by 5 bases, with 17 bases between the two germline ends. The CDR3 coding sequence is TGTGCCAGCAGTGATCCCCCAGGGTTAATCAACGAGCAGTACTTC. Translation: CASSDPPGLINEQYF.

The chain has TRBV5-6 and TRBJ2-7; TRBD1 aligns across 8 bases. V lost 2 bases, J lost 13 bases, and 8 bases stayed unmatched. Germline CDR1 reads SGHDT; CDR2 reads YYEEEE. The CDR3 length is 12 residues. As DNA, the CDR3 is TGTGCCAGCAGCTTCGGGACAGGCGGCCTCTACTTC. Translating gives CASSFGTGGLYF.

The chain is built from TRBV28 and TRBJ1-5; D is unresolved. The ends were cut back, 2 bases at V and 1 base at J, with 15 bases in the middle. The CDR3 totals 17 residues. Germline loops: CDR1 MDHEN, CDR2 SYDVKM. Written as DNA, the CDR3 is TGTGCCAGCAGTTTAGAATCGGCTAGGGCGAGCAATCAGCCCCAGCATTTT. Protein: CASSLESARASNQPQHF.

This sequence joins TRBV5-1 and TRBJ1-2, with a tentative D call TRBD1 (6 bases). Per germline, CDR1 SGHRS and CDR2 YFSETQ. The V and J ends lost 1 base and 8 bases respectively, with 12 bases between them. The CDR3 sequence is 13 residues long. The CDR3: CASSLSGAEGYTF. The DNA of the CDR3 is TGCGCCAGCAGCTTGTCGGGGGCGGAGGGCTACACCTTC.

This clone has just one count. The chain is built from TRBV10-2 and TRBJ2-7; no reliable D call. Trimming removed 0 bases from V and 3 bases from J, with 9 bases in between. Germline values: CDR1 WSHSY, CDR2 SAAADI. CDR3 length equals 14 residues. CDR3 DNA sequence: TGCGCCAGCAGTGAGTCGAGGCATTACTACGAGCAGTACTTC. Encoded protein: CASSESRHYYEQYF.

This rearrangement joins TRBV6-1 to TRBJ2-7; 7 nucleotides agree with TRBD1. The length of the CDR3 is 18 residues. Looked up from germline, CDR1 is MNHNS and CDR2 is SASEGT. The J segment lost 3 bases and the V segment lost 0 bases, leaving 14 bases of the junction unmatched. The DNA of the CDR3 is TGTGCCAGCAGTGAAGCTCTAAGACCAGAGGGGGCGATCTACGAGCAGTACTTC. Amino acid sequence: CASSEALRPEGAIYEQYF.

The chain uses TRBV10-3 and TRBJ1-1; D uncertain. Trimming removed 6 bases from V and 0 bases from J, with 8 bases in between. This CDR3 is 13 amino acids long. Germline values: CDR1 ENHRY, CDR2 SYGVKD. The CDR3 is CAIRQRMNTEAFF. Here the CDR3 DNA reads TGTGCCATCAGGCAACGGATGAACACTGAAGCTTTCTTT.

This chain connects TRBV27 to TRBJ2-7; possible D gene TRBD1, 6 bases. Per germline, CDR1 MNHEY and CDR2 SMNVEV (reference sequence). Between the trimmed V and J ends, which lost 3 bases and 4 bases, there was a span of 13 bases. The CDR3 totals 14 residues. This chain's CDR3 is CASSLGRGSYEQYF. The CDR3 nucleotides read TGTGCCAGCAGTTTGGGCAGGGGATCATACGAGCAGTACTTC.

The chain employs TRBV5-6 and TRBJ2-5, with 8 bases that match TRBD2. The CDR3 runs 16 residues. The junction had 8 bases not matched to a gene; V was cut back by 0 bases and J by 4 bases. The germline V gene has CDR1 SGHDT and CDR2 YYEEEE. The CDR3: CASSLEVAGGAETQYF. The DNA of the CDR3 is TGTGCCAGCAGCTTGGAGGTTGCGGGGGGTGCAGAGACCCAGTACTTC.

J is TRBJ2-7 and V is TRBV4-1; D not resolved. This CDR3 has 13 amino acids. V was cut by 4 bases and J by 7 bases, with 14 bases left in between. Germline CDR1 reads MGHRA; CDR2 reads YSYEKL. This CDR3 reads CASSPVAEREQYF. Here the CDR3 DNA reads TGCGCCAGCAGCCCCGTCGCAGAACGGGAGCAGTACTTC.

The chain carries TRBV9 and TRBJ1-4; 7 bases map to TRBD1. This CDR3 has 14 amino acids. The J segment lost 7 bases and the V segment lost 3 bases, leaving 6 bases of the junction unmatched. Germline CDR1 is SGDLS and CDR2 is YYNGEE. The CDR3 here is CASSATGEGEKLFF. For the CDR3, the DNA is TGTGCCAGCAGCGCAACAGGGGAAGGTGAAAAACTGTTTTTT.

The chain uses TRBV18 and TRBJ1-3; D gene ambiguous. CDR1 is KGHSH, CDR2 LQKENI, per germline. The CDR3 contains 15 residues. Deletions cut 6 bases from V and 4 bases from J, with 16 bases between. CDR3 sequence reads: CASSTTAMAGNTIYF. The DNA for the CDR3 is TGTGCCAGCTCGACGACGGCCATGGCGGGAAACACCATATATTTT.

The chain has TRBV6-1 and TRBJ2-2, with TRBD2 matching 7 bases. J gave up 8 bases and V 3 bases, and 15 bases lay outside the gene matches. The CDR3 extends over 17 amino acids. CDR1 and CDR2 from the germline V gene are MNHNS and SASEGT. The CDR3 reads CASSDTYQRGHRGELFF. CDR3 DNA sequence: TGTGCCAGCAGTGATACTTACCAGCGGGGCCATAGGGGGGAGCTGTTTTTT.

The genes are TRBV18 and TRBJ2-7; 9 bases align to TRBD1. The germline V gene encodes CDR1 KGHSH and CDR2 LQKENI. V shed 3 bases and J 3 bases; nucleotides not matched to a gene: 6. The CDR3 has 15 residues. In DNA form, the CDR3 reads TGTGCCAGCTCACCCCGACAGGGGGGCAGCTACGAGCAGTACTTC. Translation gives CASSPRQGGSYEQYF.

The J gene is TRBJ1-1, the V gene TRBV7-9; 7 bases match TRBD1. CDR3 length: 12 amino acids. Trimming removed 4 bases from V and 8 bases from J; junction bases left unmatched: 4. Germline CDR1 and CDR2: SEHNR and FQNEAQ (reference sequence). CDR3 bases: TGTGCCAGCAGCTCCGACAGGGCGGAAGCTTTCTTT. It yields the protein CASSSDRAEAFF. The entire variable domain, with the rest obtained from reference TRBV7-9 and TRBJ1-1, is as follows: DTGVSQNPRHKITKRGQNVTFRCDPISEHNRLYWYRQTLGQGPEFLTYFQNEAQLEKSRLLSDRFSAERPKGSFSTLEIQRTEQGDSAMYLCASSSDRAEAFFGQGTRLTVV.

The rearrangement links TRBV19 to TRBJ2-3; D unresolved. Trimming left V 1 base short and J 2 bases short, with 4 bases between. The CDR3 contains 13 residues. Germline V lookup: CDR1 LNHDA, CDR2 SQIVND (reference sequence). The CDR3 reads CASSIGLTDTQYF. The CDR3 region has the DNA TGTGCCAGTAGTATAGGCCTCACAGATACGCAGTATTTT.

The chain has TRBV4-3 and TRBJ2-7; a possible D gene is TRBD1 (6 bases). This CDR3 region has 14 residues. Germline loops: CDR1 LGHNA, CDR2 YSLEER. The V gene lost 1 base and the J gene lost 4 bases, with 11 bases spanning the gap. CDR3 protein: CASSQARGRYEQYF. The DNA for the CDR3 is TGCGCCAGCAGCCAAGCCAGGGGTCGATACGAGCAGTACTTC.

This clone was observed a handful of times. The chain recombines TRBV9 with TRBJ1-1; D might be TRBD1 (5 bases). The CDR3 consists of 19 residues. The germline gives CDR1 SGDLS, CDR2 YYNGEE. Trimming took off 4 bases at V and 0 bases at J, with 25 bases between the two ends. The DNA of the CDR3 is TGTGCCAGCAGCCCTCTCCGGGGACCGACTTTAGTCATGAACACTGAAGCTTTCTTT. Encoded protein: CASSPLRGPTLVMNTEAFF.

This sequence joins TRBV7-9 and TRBJ2-7; 8 nucleotides agree with TRBD1. V trimming: 5 bases; J trimming: 2 bases; junction bases outside the gene matches: 8. This CDR3 spans 15 amino acids. Germline values: CDR1 SEHNR, CDR2 FQNEAQ (reference sequence). In nucleotides, the CDR3 is TGTGCCAGCAGCCCCCGGACAGGGAATACCTACGAGCAGTACTTC. It is translated as CASSPRTGNTYEQYF.

V gene TRBV10-3 combines with J gene TRBJ2-5, with TRBD1 matching over 9 bases. V dropped 8 bases and J dropped 4; count of bases not matched to a gene: 11. Germline V gene data show CDR1 as ENHRY and CDR2 as SYGVKD. The CDR3 contains 15 residues. The CDR3 region has the DNA TGTGCCATCGGGACAGGGATCAGTCTGGGAGAGACCCAGTACTTC. Protein product: CAIGTGISLGETQYF.

There are a few counts of this clone. The V call is TRBV5-1, the J call TRBJ2-1; 10 nucleotides match TRBD2. Trimming removed 2 bases from V and 5 bases from J; junction bases left unmatched: 7. This CDR3 is built from 16 residues. From germline, CDR1 is SGHRS and CDR2 YFSETQ. CDR3 DNA sequence: TGCGCCAGCAGCTTCGCCCTAGCGGGAGAGGACAATGAGCAGTTCTTC. Translated, it gives CASSFALAGEDNEQFF.